The rows below give T cell receptor beta chains drawn from one sample of a study of blood T cell repertoires in COVID-19. The repertoire was sequenced with immunoSEQ multiplex PCR; TCRdb's copy has only in-frame clones and lacks some. The repertoire holds more than 80,000 clones, 85% to 90% seen once, with 1.5% in the top ten. The sample was peripheral blood. The receptors here all came from a human donor with active COVID-19. The donor label of this sample is uncertain. The CDR3 runs from the conserved cysteine through the conserved F or W. D genes are given only for firm matches. Some rows have no size entry. The others give once, few or many, or a class for an expanded clone.

cdr3_nt: TGTGCCAGTAGTATAGTAGGGGTAGGTTCTCACAATGAGCAGTTCTTC
cdr3_aa: CASSIVGVGSHNEQFF
d_call: .
clone_size: .
j_call: TRBJ2-1
v_call: TRBV19

cdr3_nt: TGTGCCAGCAGGACCTTGCAGACAGGGCGAAAAGCTTTCTTT
cdr3_aa: CASRTLQTGRKAFF
d_call: TRBD1
clone_size: .
j_call: TRBJ1-1
v_call: TRBV6-5

cdr3_nt: TGTGCCAGCAGCCAAGTTCTACAGGGGGGGAATACTTCACCCCTCCACTTT
cdr3_aa: CASSQVLQGGNTSPLHF
d_call: TRBD1
clone_size: .
j_call: TRBJ1-6
v_call: TRBV4-2

cdr3_nt: TGTGCCAGCAGCTTAGCGAGTCTAGCGGGGGGGTACAATGAGCAGTTCTTC
cdr3_aa: CASSLASLAGGYNEQFF
d_call: TRBD2
clone_size: .
j_call: TRBJ2-1
v_call: TRBV7-6

cdr3_nt: TGTGCCAGCAGCTTAGTTCCCACACAGGGTATCACAGATACGCAGTATTTT
cdr3_aa: CASSLVPTQGITDTQYF
d_call: .
clone_size: .
j_call: TRBJ2-3
v_call: TRBV7-9

cdr3_nt: TGCAGTGCTAGTCTACGTTTCACTGAAGCTTTCTTT
cdr3_aa: CSASLRFTEAFF
d_call: .
clone_size: .
j_call: TRBJ1-1
v_call: TRBV20-1

cdr3_nt: TGTGCCAGCAGCGACGGGTTATCCCCGGAGCTGTTTTTT
cdr3_aa: CASSDGLSPELFF
d_call: .
clone_size: .
j_call: TRBJ2-2
v_call: TRBV7-9

cdr3_nt: TGTGCCAGCAGCTCGATAACAGGGCTTGGTGGCTACACCTTC
cdr3_aa: CASSSITGLGGYTF
d_call: .
clone_size: once
j_call: TRBJ1-2
v_call: TRBV7-2

cdr3_nt: TGTGCCAGCAGCTTAGCGGGACAGGGGGCCCGAATTGCCTACGAGCAGTACTTC
cdr3_aa: CASSLAGQGARIAYEQYF
d_call: TRBD1
clone_size: .
j_call: TRBJ2-7
v_call: TRBV7-9

cdr3_nt: TGTGCCAGCAGTTTGAGGTACGGCTACACCTTC
cdr3_aa: CASSLRYGYTF
d_call: .
clone_size: .
j_call: TRBJ1-2
v_call: TRBV12-3/TRBV12-4

cdr3_nt: TGCGCCAGCAGCTTGGAATACAGGGGGTACACTGAAGCTTTCTTT
cdr3_aa: CASSLEYRGYTEAFF
d_call: TRBD1
clone_size: .
j_call: TRBJ1-1
v_call: TRBV5-1

cdr3_nt: TGTGCCAGCTCACCCCGTGAGGGCAAAGACGAGCAGTACTTC
cdr3_aa: CASSPREGKDEQYF
d_call: .
clone_size: .
j_call: TRBJ2-7
v_call: TRBV18

cdr3_nt: TGTGCCAGCAGTCAAACACAGGGGGGCGATGAGCAGTTCTTC
cdr3_aa: CASSQTQGGDEQFF
d_call: TRBD1
clone_size: .
j_call: TRBJ2-1
v_call: TRBV27

cdr3_nt: TGCGCCAGCAGCTTGCCAGGCGGCAATCAGCCCCAGCATTTT
cdr3_aa: CASSLPGGNQPQHF
d_call: .
clone_size: once
j_call: TRBJ1-5
v_call: TRBV5-1

cdr3_nt: TGCGCCAGCAGCCAAATCCTCCGGGGGACTTATTTAGACTATGGCTACACCTTC
cdr3_aa: CASSQILRGTYLDYGYTF
d_call: .
clone_size: few
j_call: TRBJ1-2
v_call: TRBV4-1

cdr3_nt: TGCGCCAGCAGCTTGGTCGGGGGGTTGAACACTGAAGCTTTCTTT
cdr3_aa: CASSLVGGLNTEAFF
d_call: .
clone_size: .
j_call: TRBJ1-1
v_call: TRBV5-1

cdr3_nt: TGTGCCAGCCGTCTGGCGGGGGCCTATAATTCACCCCTCCACTTT
cdr3_aa: CASRLAGAYNSPLHF
d_call: .
clone_size: .
j_call: TRBJ1-6
v_call: TRBV5-8

cdr3_nt: TGCAGCGTTGAACCGGGGAATGGCTACACCTTC
cdr3_aa: CSVEPGNGYTF
d_call: .
clone_size: few
j_call: TRBJ1-2
v_call: TRBV29-1

cdr3_nt: TGCGCCAGCAGTTCAGGGGGCTCTGGGGCCAACGTCCTGACTTTC
cdr3_aa: CASSSGGSGANVLTF
d_call: TRBD1
clone_size: once
j_call: TRBJ2-6
v_call: TRBV5-1

cdr3_nt: TGTGCCAGCATGAACTACAGGGGCTACGAGCAGTACTTC
cdr3_aa: CASMNYRGYEQYF
d_call: TRBD1
clone_size: many
j_call: TRBJ2-7
v_call: TRBV5-8

cdr3_nt: TGCGCCAGCAGCCCCAGGACAGGGGGCGTGGGGAACACTGAAGCTTTCTTT
cdr3_aa: CASSPRTGGVGNTEAFF
d_call: TRBD1
clone_size: once
j_call: TRBJ1-1
v_call: TRBV5-1

cdr3_nt: TGTGCCAGCAGAAGACAGGGTTTCAGCTACGAGCAGTACTTC
cdr3_aa: CASRRQGFSYEQYF
d_call: TRBD1
clone_size: .
j_call: TRBJ2-7
v_call: TRBV27

cdr3_nt: TGTGCCAGCAGCCAAGAAGAGACAGGTCTCTACGAGCAGTACTTC
cdr3_aa: CASSQEETGLYEQYF
d_call: .
clone_size: .
j_call: TRBJ2-7
v_call: TRBV4-2

cdr3_nt: TGCGCCAGCAGCTTTAGTAGTATTGACGAGCAGTACTTC
cdr3_aa: CASSFSSIDEQYF
d_call: .
clone_size: few
j_call: TRBJ2-7
v_call: TRBV5-1

cdr3_nt: TGTGCCAGCAGCTTGCGCGGGGGGGCCTCCGGGGAGCTGTTTTTT
cdr3_aa: CASSLRGGASGELFF
d_call: TRBD2
clone_size: .
j_call: TRBJ2-2
v_call: TRBV5-5

cdr3_nt: TGTGCCAGCAGTCCACCTGGACAGGGATCCACAGATACGCAGTATTTT
cdr3_aa: CASSPPGQGSTDTQYF
d_call: TRBD1
clone_size: .
j_call: TRBJ2-3
v_call: TRBV6-2/TRBV6-3

cdr3_nt: TGTGCCAGCAGCCGAATGAGGAACACTGAAGCTTTCTTT
cdr3_aa: CASSRMRNTEAFF
d_call: .
clone_size: .
j_call: TRBJ1-1
v_call: TRBV5-6